Following are 21 T cell receptor beta chains from one sample sequenced in a study of shared clonotypes between healthy human individuals. The method was immunoSEQ multiplex PCR; TCRdb's version includes in-frame clones alone and lacks a portion of them. The sample has 2,500,000 or so clones, under 95% seen once. Sequenced material: naive CD4+ T cells from PBMCs. Subset meaning: CD45RA+ positively selected. The source is a man between 18 and 35 years old in good health. Some clones in this sample may be carry-over from other donors' samples.

The gene calls are TRBV6-1 and TRBJ1-1, with a possible D match to TRBD1 (6 bases). CDR1 MNHNS and CDR2 SASEGT come from the germline V gene. Between the trimmed V and J ends, which lost 3 bases and 6 bases, there was a span of 20 bases. The CDR3 totals 16 residues. The CDR3: CASSDKSRRGSPEAFF. CDR3 in DNA: TGTGCCAGCAGTGATAAAAGTAGAAGGGGGTCCCCTGAAGCTTTCTTT.

V gene TRBV21-1 combines with J gene TRBJ2-7; TRBD2, as called in the table, went unchecked against the DNA. TRBV21-1 represents a pseudogene. The CDR3 has 19 amino acids. CDR3 DNA sequence: TGTGCCAGCAGCAAAGAACGTAGGGACCTAGCGGGTTCCGGGGGGGAGCAGTACTTC. It is translated as CASSKERRDLAGSGGEQYF.

The chain joins TRBV29-1 to TRBJ2-5; TRBD2 might be the D (6 bases). The CDR3 is 12 amino acids. Germline V gives CDR1 SQVTM, CDR2 ANQGSEA. CDR3 residues: CNYQGGSETQYF. CDR3 DNA sequence: TGCAACTACCAAGGAGGGTCTGAGACCCAGTACTTC.

The V gene is TRBV28, the J gene TRBJ2-5, with D unresolved. The CDR3 covers 14 residues. Trimming took 5 bases from V and 5 from J, leaving 15 bases between them. The germline gives CDR1 MDHEN, CDR2 SYDVKM. Here the CDR3 DNA reads TGTGCCAGCAGTGAACCGGGTTCCCCGGAGACCCAGTACTTC. This gives the protein CASSEPGSPETQYF.

The V gene is TRBV9, the J gene TRBJ1-1, with TRBD1 matching over 7 bases. The V gene's germline CDR1 is SGDLS and CDR2 YYNGEE. The V and J ends lost 4 bases and 4 bases, in that order; junction bases with no gene match: 16. The CDR3 length is 17 residues. CDR3 coding DNA: TGTGCCAGCAGCCCCGTATATGTAGAAGCAGGGGGCACTGAAGCTTTCTTT. Its translation: CASSPVYVEAGGTEAFF.

This clone showed up just once. This may come from a read error, since a much larger clone is one base off. This chain uses TRBV7-9 with TRBJ2-7; no firm D call. V was pared by 0 bases and J by 5 bases, with 2 bases between. CDR3 length: 11 residues. Germline V gene sequence: CDR1 SEHNR, CDR2 FQNEAQ (reference sequence). CDR3 sequence: CASSLANEQYF. The CDR3 region has the DNA TGTGCCAGCAGCTTAGCCAACGAGCAGTACTTC.

J is TRBJ2-1 and V is TRBV15; perhaps TRBD1 as D (5 bases). Germline loops: CDR1 LNHNV, CDR2 YYDKDF (reference sequence). V was clipped by 1 base and J by 4 bases, with 11 bases between them. This CDR3 region has 15 residues. CDR3 nucleotides: TGTGCCACCAGCAGAGTACAGGCATCGTACAATGAGCAGTTCTTC. It translates to CATSRVQASYNEQFF.

V usage is TRBV10-3 and J usage is TRBJ2-3; perhaps TRBD2 as D (7 bases). The CDR3 runs to 13 residues. The V and J ends lost 10 bases and 3 bases respectively, with 14 bases between them. Germline loops: CDR1 ENHRY, CDR2 SYGVKD. The CDR3 reads CATRTAGTDTQYF. CDR3 nucleotides: TGTGCCACCCGGACAGCGGGGACAGATACGCAGTATTTT.

V usage is TRBV7-9 and J usage is TRBJ1-2; D is perhaps TRBD1 (5 bases). The V gene's germline CDR1 is SEHNR and CDR2 FQNEAQ (reference sequence). The CDR3 has 12 residues. Deletions cut 3 bases from V and 8 bases from J, with 10 bases between. The CDR3 spells CASSLGDGGYTF. DNA of the CDR3: TGTGCCAGCAGCTTGGGGGATGGCGGCTACACCTTC.

The chain combines TRBV7-9 with TRBJ1-3, with 7 bases identical to TRBD1. The junction had 4 bases not matched to a gene; V was cut back by 5 bases and J by 0 bases. The germline V gene has CDR1 SEHNR and CDR2 FQNEAQ (reference sequence). The length of the CDR3 is 15 residues. The CDR3, as DNA: TGTGCCAGCAGCCGAGGGGACAGCTCTGGAAACACCATATATTTT. Amino acid sequence: CASSRGDSSGNTIYF.

The chain employs TRBV5-4 and TRBJ2-5; D unclear. The CDR3 is 15 amino acids. With 3 bases removed from V and 1 base from J, the gap between germline ends came to 13 bases. Germline V gene data show CDR1 as SGHNT and CDR2 as YYREEE (reference sequence). This CDR3 reads CASSSQQRSQETQYF. CDR3 coding DNA: TGTGCCAGCAGCTCACAACAGAGGTCCCAAGAGACCCAGTACTTC.

The CDR3 DNA is TGTGCCAGCAGCCTCGGACTAGCGGGAGGGAGCACAGATACGCAGTATTTT. This gives the protein CASSLGLAGGSTDTQYF. The V and J genes are TRBV7-9 and TRBJ2-3; 15 nucleotides align to TRBD2. The V gene's germline CDR1 is SEHNR and CDR2 FQNEAQ (reference sequence). The trim removed 5 bases at V and 0 bases at J, leaving 3 bases unmatched. The length of the CDR3 is 17 residues.

The chain recombines TRBV5-5 with TRBJ2-5, with TRBD2 matching 10 bases. V lost 0 bases to trimming and J lost 1 base; unmatched junction nucleotides: 9. Germline assignment: CDR1 SGHKS and CDR2 YYEKEE (reference sequence). This CDR3 is built from 18 residues. The CDR3 sequence: CASSLAAGGPESQETQYF. The DNA of the CDR3 is TGTGCCAGCAGCTTGGCAGCGGGAGGGCCGGAATCCCAAGAGACCCAGTACTTC.

The chain links TRBV6-1 to TRBJ2-5; no reliable D call. This CDR3 comprises 15 residues. V lost 4 bases, J lost 5 bases, and 17 bases lay in between. CDR1 MNHNS and CDR2 SASEGT come from the germline V gene. CDR3 bases: TGTGCCAGCAGTGGGCCCCTAGTGTTGGGGGAGACCCAGTACTTC. Translated, it gives CASSGPLVLGETQYF.

The chain employs TRBV28 and TRBJ2-7, with TRBD1 matching over 7 bases. CDR3 size: 14 residues. Germline V gene data show CDR1 as MDHEN and CDR2 as SYDVKM. Trimming at V came to 3 bases and at J to 4 bases, leaving 6 bases not matched to a gene. The CDR3 coding sequence is TGTGCCAGCAGTTTCTACAGGGGCGTATACGAGCAGTACTTC. Its translation: CASSFYRGVYEQYF.

V usage is TRBV18 and J usage is TRBJ1-2; no clear D. Germline V lookup: CDR1 KGHSH, CDR2 LQKENI. Trimming left V 4 bases short and J 0 bases short, with 12 bases between. There are 15 residues in the CDR3. The CDR3 here is CASSQRTEANYGYTF. CDR3 sequence (DNA): TGTGCCAGCTCACAGAGGACGGAAGCTAACTATGGCTACACCTTC.

This chain connects TRBV20-1 to TRBJ2-4; D not resolved. The CDR3 runs 11 residues. The V end lost 3 bases, the J end lost 7 bases, and 7 bases lay between the germline ends. From germline, CDR1 is DFQATT and CDR2 SNEGSKA (reference sequence). The CDR3 region is CSASDLNIQYF. CDR3 in DNA: TGCAGTGCTAGTGACCTGAACATTCAGTACTTC.

The V call is TRBV29-1, the J call TRBJ2-5; D unresolved. The CDR3 runs to 14 residues. Per the germline V gene, CDR1 is SQVTM and CDR2 is ANQGSEA. V was cut by 4 bases and J by 0 bases, with 12 bases left in between. The DNA of the CDR3 is TGCAGCGTTGGTGTACAGACCGACCAAGAGACCCAGTACTTC. This gives the protein CSVGVQTDQETQYF.

The genes are TRBV6-5 and TRBJ2-7; 7 bases align to TRBD1. This CDR3 has 11 residues. The ends lost 6 bases at V and 5 bases at J; junction bases unmatched: 1. Germline loops: CDR1 MNHEY, CDR2 SVGAGI. The CDR3 DNA reads TGTGCCAGCAGGGACAGGCACGAGCAGTACTTC. Translating it yields CASRDRHEQYF.

This clone was seen once. The chain employs TRBV5-4 and TRBJ2-3; D may be TRBD2 (5 bases). Per germline, CDR1 SGHNT and CDR2 YYREEE (reference sequence). CDR3 length: 15 amino acids. The V end lost 1 base, the J end lost 0 bases, and 9 bases lay between the germline ends. The DNA of the CDR3 is TGTGCCAGCAGCTTGTACCCGGGGAGCACAGATACGCAGTATTTT. Residues: CASSLYPGSTDTQYF.

The chain recombines TRBV9 with TRBJ2-1; D is perhaps TRBD2 (6 bases). Per the germline V gene, CDR1 is SGDLS and CDR2 is YYNGEE. CDR3 length equals 16 residues. Between the trimmed V and J ends, which lost 4 bases and 2 bases, there was a span of 16 bases. The DNA of the CDR3 is TGTGCCAGCAGCCCTACGGGGGAGCGGGCCTACAATGAGCAGTTCTTC. Its translation: CASSPTGERAYNEQFF.